This T cell receptor beta chain appears in the sequencing data of a study of beta chain features in type 1 diabetes. Remarks on this clone: No antigen is known for it.

General study findings and limits: Significant though moderate, a shortening of TCRB CDR3s appeared in all four CD4+ subsets of Type 1 diabetes patients.

Investigators reverse transcribed all isolated RNA, so they sequenced expressed TCRB transcripts. Assay used: immunoSEQ multiplex PCR; TCRdb lists only in-frame clones, some missing. The sample contains over 150,000 clones, 6.5% to 10% of which appear only once. Sequencing used central memory CD4+ T cells from blood. The TCR originated in a young woman with type 1 diabetes.

In nucleotides, the CDR3 is TGTGCCAGCAGTTTATGGAGCGAGCAGTACTTC. It specifies CASSLWSEQYF. V is TRBV28 and J is TRBJ2-7, with D uncertain. V was shortened by 0 bases and J by 6 bases, with 3 bases between the two germline ends. Germline V gene sequence: CDR1 MDHEN, CDR2 SYDVKM. The CDR3 runs 11 residues.